Following are 13 T cell receptor beta chains from one sample sequenced in a study of identical twins' blood T cells. TCRdb redid the calling of the 5' RACE reads with MiXCR, one entry per CDR3 protein. The sample has about 370,000 distinct CDR3 sequences; approximately 30% are singletons. Input material: PBMCs. These receptors were taken from a woman between 18 and 50 years old in good health.

The chain uses TRBV11-3 and TRBJ1-4; D perhaps matches TRBD1 (5 bases). The CDR3 has 15 amino acids. The germline V gene has CDR1 SGHNT and CDR2 YENEEA. V shed 3 bases and J shed 8 bases, with 16 bases lying between them. CDR3 DNA sequence: TGTGCCAGCAGCTTCTCAGGGTCCTTGGACGAAAAACTGTTTTTT. Translated, it gives CASSFSGSLDEKLFF.

This clonotype was seen at least ten times. The chain employs TRBV12-3 or TRBV12-4 and TRBJ2-2, with TRBD2 matching 9 bases. The CDR3 consists of 14 residues. With V trimmed by 6 bases and J by 7 bases, 6 bases remained unmatched. The CDR3 spells CASRRTSDSGELFF. For the CDR3, the DNA is TGTGCCAGCAGGCGGACTAGCGATAGCGGGGAGCTGTTTTTT.

Comment on this clonotype: A read error may explain this, as a much larger clone is one base away. The rearrangement uses TRBV10-1 and TRBJ2-3; 10 bases match TRBD2. The germline V gene has CDR1 WNHNN and CDR2 SYGVQD (reference sequence). The CDR3 length is 16 residues. The chain's CDR3 is CASSYGPSGSTDTHYF. Written as DNA, the CDR3 is TGCGCCAGCAGCTACGGCCCTAGCGGGAGTACAGATACGCATTATTTT.

This clonotype was observed a handful of times. The CDR3 spells CASNPFTNTEAFF. The DNA of the CDR3 is TGTGCCAGCAACCCTTTTACGAACACTGAAGCTTTCTTT. This sequence joins TRBV5-6 and TRBJ1-1; D is uncertain. The ends were cut back, 6 bases at V and 1 base at J, with 10 bases in the middle. This CDR3 is built from 13 residues. Germline V gene lookup returns CDR1 SGHDT and CDR2 YYEEEE.

In this sample, this clonotype turned up a few times. The chain couples TRBV19 to TRBJ2-7; 13 bases agree with TRBD2. J gave up 4 bases and V 1 base, and 7 bases lay outside the gene matches. This CDR3 contains 17 residues. Germline values: CDR1 LNHDA, CDR2 SQIVND (reference sequence). The CDR3 reads CASSIAEGTSGEYEQYF. The CDR3 coding sequence is TGTGCCAGTAGTATAGCCGAAGGGACTAGCGGGGAATACGAGCAGTACTTC.

The rearrangement uses TRBV12-5 and TRBJ1-1, with D perhaps matching TRBD1 (5 bases). Trimming removed 5 bases from V and 5 bases from J, with 15 bases in between. Germline CDR1 and CDR2: LGHNT and FRNRAP. The length of the CDR3 is 14 residues. The CDR3 DNA sequence: TGTGCTAGTGGTGCCACTCCGCGACAGACTGAAGCTTTCTTT. Protein: CASGATPRQTEAFF.

This clonotype has only a few counts. The CDR3 DNA follows: TGTGCCAGCCTGGGAAGGGCCGGCACCATATATTTT. Protein sequence: CASLGRAGTIYF. The chain carries TRBV12-3 or TRBV12-4 and TRBJ1-3; D is ambiguous. V shed 8 bases and J shed 9 bases, with 14 bases lying between them. CDR3 size: 12 residues.

The chain is built from TRBV20-1 and TRBJ1-2; D is unclear. V was pared by 3 bases and J by 6 bases, with 14 bases between. Germline lookup yields CDR1 DFQATT and CDR2 SNEGSKA (reference sequence). The CDR3 is 13 residues long. CDR3 DNA: TGCAGTGCTAGGGAAGCAGGACGGGATGGCTACACCTTC. Its translation: CSAREAGRDGYTF.

In this sample, this clonotype turned up a few times. The rearrangement uses TRBV7-2 and TRBJ1-3; possible D gene TRBD1, 5 bases. CDR1 and CDR2 from the germline V gene are SGHTA and FQGNSA. With 4 bases removed from V and 3 bases from J, the gap between germline ends came to 13 bases. This CDR3 has 15 amino acids. The CDR3, as DNA: TGTGCCAGCAGCTCACACAGACAGTTTGGAAACACCATATATTTT. Encoded protein: CASSSHRQFGNTIYF.

A word on this clonotype: Just one base apart from a much larger clone, this may be a read error. The chain is built from TRBV10-3 and TRBJ1-2, with D perhaps matching TRBD1 (5 bases). The germline V gene encodes CDR1 ENHRY and CDR2 SYGVKD. This CDR3 has 12 amino acids. This CDR3 reads CVIRPDSTDYTF. Written as DNA, the CDR3 is TGTGTCATCAGACCCGACAGCACTGACTACACCTTC.

This clonotype was detected only a few times. CDR3 protein: CSAWDGNSNQPQHF. In DNA form, the CDR3 reads TGCAGTGCTTGGGACGGAAATAGCAATCAGCCCCAGCATTTT. The chain employs TRBV20-1 and TRBJ1-5, with TRBD1 as a possible D gene (5 bases). The V end lost 5 bases, the J end lost 0 bases, and 11 bases lay between the germline ends. The CDR3 covers 14 residues. CDR1 is DFQATT and CDR2 is SNEGSKA in the germline V gene (reference sequence).

In this sample, this clonotype turned up a few times. The chain couples TRBV27 to TRBJ2-1; D unclear. This CDR3 contains 11 residues. The V and J ends lost 7 bases and 9 bases respectively, with 10 bases between them. CDR1 and CDR2 (germline): MNHEY, SMNVEV (reference sequence). CDR3 region: CASTFVGEQFF. CDR3 coding DNA: TGTGCCAGCACCTTCGTAGGTGAGCAGTTCTTC.

This clonotype was picked up a small number of times. J is TRBJ2-7 and V is TRBV11-2, with 10 bases fitting TRBD1. CDR3 length: 15 amino acids. J gave up 7 bases and V 6 bases, and 12 bases lay outside the gene matches. CDR1 and CDR2 (germline): SGHAT, FQNNGV. The DNA of the CDR3 is TGTGCCAGCAGTTCAACCGGGACAGGGGTTTTAGAGCAGTACTTC. This encodes CASSSTGTGVLEQYF.